A single sample is the source of the 5 T cell receptor beta chains below, sequenced in a study of radiation and T cells in renal cell carcinoma. This sample's time point: blood 2 weeks post-SBRT. Treatment defined: 15 Gy SBRT to primary tumor, nephrectomy 4 weeks later. Clones were read by immunoSEQ multiplex PCR, and TCRdb kept only the in-frame ones, dropping some. The data contain 45,000 to 55,000 clones, 80% of them singletons. The sample here was blood, taken from a patient whose treatment included radiotherapy and nephrectomy. All receptors derive from a woman in her seventies with renal cell carcinoma.

The chain couples TRBV19 to TRBJ1-1; unclear D gene. Germline loops: CDR1 LNHDA, CDR2 SQIVND (reference sequence). V was pared by 3 bases and J by 0 bases, with 11 bases between. The CDR3 totals 15 residues. The CDR3 spells CASSISSAMNTEAFF. CDR3 bases: TGTGCCAGTAGTATCTCGTCAGCAATGAACACTGAAGCTTTCTTT. The whole variable domain, remainder taken from reference TRBV19 and TRBJ1-1, is DGGITQSPKYLFRKEGQNVTLSCEQNLNHDAMYWYRQDPGQGLRLIYYSQIVNDFQKGDIAEGYSVSREKKESFPLTVTSAQKNPTAFYLCASSISSAMNTEAFFGQGTRLTVV.

This clone was observed once. The chain couples TRBV6-1 to TRBJ2-5; the match to TRBD2 covers 9 bases. Germline values: CDR1 MNHNS, CDR2 SASEGT. Unmatched junction bases numbered 7, after V lost 4 bases and J lost 1 base. This CDR3 is built from 16 residues. The CDR3 nucleotides read TGTGCCAGCAGTGTTTTGCGGGGGGGGGTCCAAGAGACCCAGTACTTC. Its translation is CASSVLRGGVQETQYF.

This clone was picked up a small number of times. The chain links TRBV2 to TRBJ1-6; D is uncertain. Germline assignment: CDR1 SNHLY and CDR2 FYNNEI. V dropped 4 bases and J dropped 0 bases, with 19 bases sitting between them. The CDR3 has 19 amino acids. For the CDR3, the DNA is TGTGCCAGCAGTGGATCAGAGGCACAGTTTAGCTCCTATAATTCACCCCTCCACTTT. Residues: CASSGSEAQFSSYNSPLHF.

This chain's CDR3 is CSVDTVGQGAGNTIYF. CDR3 bases: TGCAGCGTGGATACCGTTGGACAGGGGGCTGGAAACACCATATATTTT. This chain connects TRBV29-1 to TRBJ1-3, with TRBD1 matching over 10 bases. The junction had 10 bases not matched to a gene; V was cut back by 6 bases and J by 2 bases. Germline assignment: CDR1 SQVTM and CDR2 ANQGSEA. This CDR3 is built from 16 residues. Drawing the rest from reference TRBV29-1 and TRBJ1-3, the complete variable domain is SAVISQKPSRDICQRGTSLTIQCQVDSQVTMMFWYRQQPGQSLTLIATANQGSEATYESGFVIDKFPISRPNLTFSTLTVSNMSPEDSSIYLCSVDTVGQGAGNTIYFGEGSWLTVV.

This chain uses TRBV28 with TRBJ2-3, with TRBD2 matching 9 bases. With V trimmed by 3 bases and J by 6 bases, 10 bases remained unmatched. The CDR3 is 16 amino acids. CDR1 MDHEN and CDR2 SYDVKM come from the germline V gene. This CDR3 reads CASSFAPRAGGDTQYF. DNA for the CDR3: TGTGCCAGCAGTTTTGCCCCCCGGGCGGGAGGGGATACGCAGTATTTT.